This T cell receptor beta chain was identified during a study of beta chain features in type 1 diabetes. Points from the study as a whole: Type 1 diabetes patients had fewer VDJ junction insertions and more deletions. The study found moderately but significantly shorter TCRB CDR3s in all four CD4+ subsets of Type 1 diabetes patients. Still unanswered here is whether HLA type influences TCRB rearrangement.

Trimming stripped 7 bases from V and 8 bases from J, with 14 bases between. The length of the CDR3 is 12 residues. Germline values: CDR1 SNHLY, CDR2 FYNNEI. Of the isolated RNA, all was reverse transcribed, and so the sequenced material was expressed TCRB transcripts. This table comes from immunoSEQ multiplex PCR, and its TCRdb copy is limited to in-frame clones, with some not included. The table has some 150,000 clones, approximately 13% seen once. This clone was recorded many times. Its target is not known. The chain recombines TRBV2 with TRBJ1-1; possible D gene TRBD1, 6 bases. What was sequenced was central memory CD4+ T cells from blood. This receptor was identified in a man in his late teens or twenties with type 1 diabetes. The CDR3 sequence is CASNQQGAEAFF. Written as DNA, the CDR3 is TGTGCCAGCAATCAACAGGGAGCCGAAGCTTTCTTT.